This TCR beta chain derives from a study of blood T cell repertoires in COVID-19. Study information: From T cells, B-cell-depleted T cells, or PBMCs came the material, which was cDNA or gDNA.

Here immunoSEQ multiplex PCR was the method, and the copy in TCRdb shows in-frame clones only, minus some. The sample consists of 200,000 to 300,000 clones, about four fifths of them appearing once. V lost 1 base, J lost 0 bases, and 7 bases lay in between. There are 15 residues in the CDR3. Germline V lookup: CDR1 LGHNA, CDR2 YNFKEQ. Sequencing was carried out using peripheral blood. The chain couples TRBV4-2 to TRBJ1-5; TRBD1 might be the D (5 bases). The receptor's source is a woman older than 75 with acute or convalescent COVID-19. The CDR3 bases are TGTGCCAGCAGCCAAGTGGGGGGTAGCAATCAGCCCCAGCATTTT. The encoded protein is CASSQVGGSNQPQHF.